The 14 T cell receptor beta chains below come from one sample, sequenced in a study of CD4+ T cells in melanoma. Method: immunoSEQ multiplex PCR; TCRdb's copy keeps in-frame clones and lacks some. The sample holds fewer than 20,000 clones, around 76% seen once. Sequenced input: cells from a culture (not recorded whether cultured in vitro). The origin of the receptors is a human donor with melanoma.

This rearrangement joins TRBV11-2 to TRBJ1-1; D gene ambiguous. This CDR3 contains 15 residues. Germline V gene sequence: CDR1 SGHAT, CDR2 FQNNGV. V shed 4 bases and J shed 4 bases, with 16 bases lying between them. The CDR3 loop is CASSSRQGGSTEAFF. The CDR3 DNA is TGTGCCAGCAGCTCCCGCCAAGGTGGTTCCACTGAAGCTTTCTTT.

This clone came up a few times. This chain uses TRBV5-1 with TRBJ1-5; D is uncertain. The CDR3 covers 10 residues. Germline-derived CDR1 and CDR2 are SGHRS and YFSETQ. V lost 4 bases and J 7 bases, leaving 3 bases between the germline ends. CDR3 DNA sequence: TGCGCCAGCAGCATGCAGCCCCAGCATTTT. This encodes CASSMQPQHF.

CDR3 sequence: CASSPHGNTEAFF. In DNA form, the CDR3 reads TGTGCCAGCAGCCCACATGGGAACACTGAAGCTTTCTTT. The rearrangement joins TRBV6-6 to TRBJ1-1; no reliable D call. The V end lost 6 bases, the J end lost 1 base, and 9 bases lay between the germline ends. Germline V gene data show CDR1 as MNHNY and CDR2 as SVGAGI (reference sequence). There are 13 residues in the CDR3.

This clone was counted only a few times. The rearrangement links TRBV2 to TRBJ1-2, with a tentative D call TRBD1 (6 bases). With 9 bases removed from V and 3 bases from J, the gap between germline ends came to 14 bases. CDR1 is SNHLY, CDR2 FYNNEI, per germline. This CDR3 region has 13 residues. CDR3 sequence reads: CASRRQDYYGYTF. The CDR3 DNA reads as TGTGCCAGTAGAAGACAGGACTACTATGGCTACACCTTC. Looking up the rest from reference TRBV2 and TRBJ1-2 gives the full variable domain: EPEVTQTPSHQVTQMGQEVILRCVPISNHLYFYWYRQILGQKVEFLVSFYNNEISEKSEIFDDQFSVERPDGSNFTLKIRSTKLEDSAMYFCASRRQDYYGYTFGSGTRLTVV.

V and J are TRBV11-2 and TRBJ2-7; tentative D call: TRBD1 (6 bases). Germline CDR1 is SGHAT and CDR2 is FQNNGV. V lost 5 bases and J lost 0, with 14 bases in between. CDR3 length: 15 residues. CDR3 protein: CASSTSRDNSYEQYF. Here the CDR3 DNA reads TGTGCCAGCAGCACGAGTAGGGACAACTCCTACGAGCAGTACTTC.

This sequence joins TRBV9 and TRBJ2-5; no definite D call. The CDR3 has 12 residues. The germline V and J ends were trimmed by 7 bases and 5 bases, with 12 bases remaining between them. CDR1 and CDR2 (germline): SGDLS, YYNGEE. The CDR3 reads CASGTAQETQYF. The CDR3 DNA sequence: TGTGCCAGCGGCACTGCTCAGGAGACCCAGTACTTC.

This rearrangement joins TRBV5-1 to TRBJ2-2, with 7 bases identical to TRBD2. Trimming at V came to 7 bases and at J to 6 bases, leaving 9 bases not matched to a gene. Germline loops: CDR1 SGHRS, CDR2 YFSETQ. CDR3 length equals 14 residues. The CDR3 nucleotides are TGCGCCAGCCGGGAGGACGAGGCATCCGGGGAGCTGTTTTTT. This codes for CASREDEASGELFF.

The gene calls are TRBV30 and TRBJ2-2; D might be TRBD2 (5 bases). From germline, CDR1 is GTSNPN and CDR2 SVGIG (reference sequence). V was pared by 1 base and J by 3 bases, with 9 bases between. The CDR3 is 14 amino acids. In nucleotides, the CDR3 is TGTGCCTGGAGTGCCTTGAGGGACACCGGGGAGCTGTTTTTT. It encodes CAWSALRDTGELFF.

The chain links TRBV7-8 to TRBJ1-4, with D perhaps TRBD1 (5 bases). The CDR3 consists of 16 residues. The V end lost 5 bases, the J end lost 3 bases, and 16 bases lay between the germline ends. Germline lookup yields CDR1 SGHVS and CDR2 FQNEAQ. The CDR3 loop reads CASSLSRGAANEKLFF. CDR3 nucleotide sequence: TGTGCCAGCAGCCTCTCTCGAGGGGCGGCTAATGAAAAACTGTTTTTT.

The V and J genes are TRBV19 and TRBJ1-1; TRBD1 matches 9 bases. Germline V gene data show CDR1 as LNHDA and CDR2 as SQIVND (reference sequence). Trimming took 9 bases from V and 5 from J; bases not matched to a gene: 7. The CDR3 loop spans 13 amino acids. The CDR3 region is CASTIDRGTEAFF. As DNA, the CDR3 is TGTGCCAGCACGATAGACAGGGGGACTGAAGCTTTCTTT.

The V and J genes are TRBV27 and TRBJ1-6, with D tentatively TRBD1 (6 bases). Germline V lookup: CDR1 MNHEY, CDR2 SMNVEV (reference sequence). The CDR3 is 17 amino acids. V gave up 5 bases and J gave up 0 bases, with 14 bases separating them. The CDR3 is CASSPDRRHSYNSPLHF. The CDR3 region has the DNA TGTGCCAGCAGTCCCGACAGGAGACACTCCTATAATTCACCCCTCCACTTT.

CDR3 region: CASEPMGDRSLYGYTF. In DNA form, the CDR3 reads TGTGCCAGCGAGCCGATGGGGGACAGGTCGCTATATGGCTACACCTTC. The genes are TRBV6-6 and TRBJ1-2, with TRBD1 matching over 8 bases. The trim removed 8 bases at V and 5 bases at J, leaving 16 bases unmatched. In germline, CDR1 is MNHNY, CDR2 SVGAGI (reference sequence). This CDR3 is 16 amino acids long.

This clone was seen once. The J gene is TRBJ1-1, the V gene TRBV6-1; 7 bases match TRBD1. The ends lost 2 bases at V and 12 bases at J; junction bases unmatched: 6. In germline, CDR1 is MNHNS, CDR2 SASEGT. The CDR3 loop spans 12 amino acids. In DNA form, the CDR3 reads TGTGCCAGCAGTGAATGGCCAGGGGGAACTTTCTTT. Its protein product is CASSEWPGGTFF.

The V and J genes are TRBV30 and TRBJ1-2; weak D call: TRBD1 (5 bases). Looked up from germline, CDR1 is GTSNPN and CDR2 is SVGIG (reference sequence). CDR3 length equals 15 residues. The V and J ends lost 2 bases and 8 bases respectively, with 21 bases between them. In DNA, the CDR3 is TGTGCCTGGAGTCACTCAGGGCATCGCTTTAGGGGCTACACCTTC. This gives the protein CAWSHSGHRFRGYTF.